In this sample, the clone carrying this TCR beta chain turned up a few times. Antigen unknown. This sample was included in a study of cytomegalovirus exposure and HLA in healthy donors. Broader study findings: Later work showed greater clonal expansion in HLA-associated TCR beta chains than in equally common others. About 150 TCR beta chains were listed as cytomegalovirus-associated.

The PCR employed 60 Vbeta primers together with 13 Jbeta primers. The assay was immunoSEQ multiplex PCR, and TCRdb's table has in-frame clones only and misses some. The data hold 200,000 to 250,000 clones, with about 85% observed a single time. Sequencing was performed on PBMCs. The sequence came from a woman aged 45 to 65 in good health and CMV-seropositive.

The CDR3 loop is CASSVSGTGSGNTIYF. In DNA, the CDR3 is TGCGCCAGCAGCGTCTCCGGGACAGGTTCTGGAAACACCATATATTTT. The chain recombines TRBV5-1 with TRBJ1-3; 8 bases match TRBD1. The CDR3 is made up of 16 amino acids. Germline CDR1 and CDR2: SGHRS and YFSETQ. After removal of 4 bases from V and 1 base from J, the junction contained 7 bases not matched to a gene.